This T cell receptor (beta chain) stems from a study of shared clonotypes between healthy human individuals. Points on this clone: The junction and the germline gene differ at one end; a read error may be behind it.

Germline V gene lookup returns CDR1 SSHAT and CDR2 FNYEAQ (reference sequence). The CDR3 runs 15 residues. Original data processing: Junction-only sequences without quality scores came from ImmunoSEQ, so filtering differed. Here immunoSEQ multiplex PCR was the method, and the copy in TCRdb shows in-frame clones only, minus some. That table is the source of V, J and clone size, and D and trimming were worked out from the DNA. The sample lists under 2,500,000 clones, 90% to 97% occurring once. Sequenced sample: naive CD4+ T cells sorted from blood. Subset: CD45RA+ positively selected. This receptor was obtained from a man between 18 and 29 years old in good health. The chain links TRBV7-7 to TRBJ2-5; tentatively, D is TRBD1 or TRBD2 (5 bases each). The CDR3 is CASSPPGRGEETQYF. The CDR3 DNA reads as TGTGCTAGCAGCCCCCCGGGACGGGGAGAAGAGACCCAGTACTTC.